This TCR beta chain was retrieved from a study of cytomegalovirus exposure and HLA in healthy donors. The CDR3 is 17 amino acids. CDR1 is SGHRS, CDR2 YFSETQ, per germline. Trimming cost V 0 bases and J 4 bases; bases outside gene matches: 7. Notes on this clone: As yet, its antigen is unknown.

The PCR employed 60 Vbeta primers together with 13 Jbeta primers. TCRdb keeps only in-frame clones here, not all; method: immunoSEQ multiplex PCR. This sample's clone table lists around 50,000 clones. Whole-study results and caveats: It was reported that the classifier diagnosed cytomegalovirus status with high specificity and sensitivity in both the original and validation cohorts.

Sequenced sample: PBMCs. The receptor was isolated from a male donor in good health and CMV-seropositive. The V and J genes are TRBV5-1 and TRBJ2-5; TRBD2 matches at 12 bases. CDR3 nucleotides: TGCGCCAGCAGCTTGGTTCTAGCGGGGGGGCCCTCAGAGACCCAGTACTTC. Encoded protein: CASSLVLAGGPSETQYF.